This T cell receptor (beta chain) was captured in a study of shared clonotypes between healthy human individuals (TCRdb year 2020). Background for the entire study: A couple of women and a few men aged 18 to 49 years were included in the cohort. For each donor, three plates each were used for CD4 naive and CD4 memory, two plates were used for CD8 naive, and one plate was used for CD8 memory. Blood TCR repertoires of five healthy adults were deeply sequenced to estimate repertoire size and the extent of clonotype sharing between individuals. To increase sequencing depth and limit assay-specific biases, TCR repertoire library preparation and sequencing were carried out by different laboratories using diverse techniques. Leukapheresis yielded between about 0.9 and 8.9 billion PBMCs per donor.

The CDR3 starts with the cysteine, ends with the phenylalanine, and has 16 residues. Just CDR3 DNA is preserved here, 48 bases in frame from base 1. CDR1 MDHEN and CDR2 SYDVKM were looked up in the germline V gene. V and J are truncated by 5 bases and 0 bases respectively, leaving an intervening sequence of 14 bases. Comment on this clone: The antigen this receptor binds is unknown. No clone much larger than this one lies a single base away; base qualities are absent.

Using the deep immunoSEQ assay, TCR CDR3 regions were amplified from genomic DNA by multiplex PCR. Extracted genomic DNA from each cell subset was spread evenly across all wells of several immunoSEQ 96-well plates, with each plate serving as a replicate. For sorted subsets, roughly 200 ng of genomic DNA, equivalent to roughly 30,000 T cell genomes, went into each replicate PCR. The purified libraries were quantified using a Qubit 3.0 fluorometer, sized with a Bioanalyzer 2100, and then quantified again using the KAPA Library Quantification kit. A separate single-read 150-cycle Illumina NextSeq 550 flow cell was used to sequence each immunoSEQ 96-well plate. In the original analysis: The immunoSEQ output contained only junctional sequences without quality scores, so filtering could not match that applied to full-length reads. Sequences were annotated with PyIR, a Python wrapper for IgBLAST v1.9, and V/J genes and CDR3 were assigned using IMGT germline references. Any read was removed if the V/J assignment was weak (E-value above 1e-6), the CDR3 was missing, or the read contained stop codons, out-of-frame junctions, or ambiguous translated residues. V3J clonotypes were defined by identical inferred V gene, J gene, and CDR3 amino acid sequence. Percentage overlap between repertoires was computed as shared unique clonotypes divided by the size of the smaller repertoire. RTK rarefaction, the Chao1 estimator, and Recon v2.1 estimates of unobserved clonotypes were used to assess repertoire richness. OLGA was used to compute generation probabilities for all TCRbeta clonotypes that the gDNA method yielded from a few donors. TCRdb holds this immuneACCESS table with in-frame rearrangements only. Some clones are missing; in checked studies, unresolved V genes explain under half, and the rest has no known cause. V, J and clone size were drawn from that table, and D and trimming were deduced from the DNA. The sample table contains about 1.1 million clones; only one count was recorded for 70% to 80% of them. Roughly 0.9% of the sample is taken by the ten largest.

General study outcomes and caveats: Approximately 5% of naive CD4, 3.5% of naive CD8, roughly 2.4% of memory CD4, and around 0.42% of memory CD8 clonotypes were shared across a few donors. Larger estimated clonotype richness was generally found for naive subsets than for memory subsets. Rarefaction of sorted-subset datasets indicated incomplete sequencing despite the large sequencing depth. Sampling was limited to blood, and TCR repertoires in tissue likely differ from TCR repertoires in blood. Based on pairwise subsampling, the degree of clonotype sharing among donors was expected to be affected by sequencing depth. Because the study included only a small number of donors, the genetic and exposure-history diversity represented was limited. Clonotypes shared by all four sorted-subset donors showed higher generation probabilities than non-shared clonotypes.

The donors were healthy, HIV-negative adults who had no recently reported acute infections or vaccinations. Every donor was a Caucasian adult residing in Nashville, Tennessee, USA. CD4+ T cells were enriched through magnetic negative selection, after which naive cells were positively selected on CD45RA and the remaining negative fraction served as the memory subset. Blood was obtained by leukapheresis, after which PBMCs were separated by Ficoll-Histopaque density gradient centrifugation and cryopreserved in liquid nitrogen vapor phase. Analytical flow cytometry was used to check the purity and quantity of each magnetically sorted T cell population. Genomic DNA was isolated from every sorted fraction and measured by UV absorbance on a Nanodrop 2000c.

The specimen sequenced was memory CD4+ T cells from PBMCs. The cell subset or site label, as the study defines it: CD45RA-negative fraction. This TCR came from a man between 18 and 35 years old in good health. Some clones in this sample may be carry-over from other donors' samples. The sequence is built from TRBV28 and TRBJ1-3; there is no confident call for the D gene. CDR3 sequence: CASSTAGWSSGNTIYF. The bases read TGTGCCAGCAGTACGGCGGGGTGGAGCTCTGGAAACACCATATATTTT.